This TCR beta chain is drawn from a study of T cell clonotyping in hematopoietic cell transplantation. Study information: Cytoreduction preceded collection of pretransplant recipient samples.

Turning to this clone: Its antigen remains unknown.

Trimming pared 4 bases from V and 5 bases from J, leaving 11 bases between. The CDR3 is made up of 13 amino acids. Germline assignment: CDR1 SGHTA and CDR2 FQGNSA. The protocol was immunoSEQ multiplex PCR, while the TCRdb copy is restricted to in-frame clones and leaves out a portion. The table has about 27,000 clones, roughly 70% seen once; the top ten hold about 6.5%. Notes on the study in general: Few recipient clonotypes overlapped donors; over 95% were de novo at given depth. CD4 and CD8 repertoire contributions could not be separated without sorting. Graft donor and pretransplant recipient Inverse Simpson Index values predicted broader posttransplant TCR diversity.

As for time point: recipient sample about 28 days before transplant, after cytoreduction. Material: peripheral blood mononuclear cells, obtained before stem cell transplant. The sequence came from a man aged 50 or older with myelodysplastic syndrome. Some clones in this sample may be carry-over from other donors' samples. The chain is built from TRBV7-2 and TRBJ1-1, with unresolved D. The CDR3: CASSSPGVTEAFF. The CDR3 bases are TGTGCCAGCAGCTCCCCTGGGGTGACTGAAGCTTTCTTT.